The T cell receptor beta chain described here comes from a study of blood T cell repertoires in COVID-19. The CDR3 has 16 residues. CDR1 SNHLY and CDR2 FYNNEI come from the germline V gene. V lost 4 bases, J lost 2 bases, and 9 bases stayed unmatched. A single count supports this clone. Original methodology: Quantification of nucleated cells was approximated via reference gene primer amplification. Clones were sequenced by immunoSEQ multiplex PCR, and TCRdb holds only the in-frame ones, with some missing. Clone size and V and J calls were adopted from that table, with D and trimming inferred from the DNA. The sample contains some 700,000 clones, more than 80% of which appear only once.

This receptor was identified in a young woman with acute or convalescent COVID-19. The chain uses TRBV2 and TRBJ2-7; 9 bases are a match to TRBD1. Sequenced material: peripheral blood. The CDR3 coding sequence is TGTGCCAGCAGTGGGTGGGACAGGGTATCAACCTACGAGCAGTACTTC. Encoded protein: CASSGWDRVSTYEQYF.